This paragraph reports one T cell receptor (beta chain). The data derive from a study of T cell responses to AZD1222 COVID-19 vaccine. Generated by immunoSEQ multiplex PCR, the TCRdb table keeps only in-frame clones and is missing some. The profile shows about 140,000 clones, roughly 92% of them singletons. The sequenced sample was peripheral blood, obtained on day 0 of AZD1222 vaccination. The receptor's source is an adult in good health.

The CDR3 here is CASSQDQWGTGGKNSPLHF. The CDR3 DNA follows: TGTGCCAGCAGCCAAGATCAATGGGGAACAGGGGGCAAAAATTCACCCCTCCACTTT. The chain combines TRBV3-1 (or the pseudogene TRBV3-2) with TRBJ1-6, with 9 positions matching TRBD1. Unmatched junction bases numbered 13, after V lost 0 bases and J lost 7 bases. The CDR3 extends over 19 amino acids. CDR1 is LGHDT, CDR2 YNNKEL, per germline (reference sequence).